This T cell receptor (beta chain) appears in the sequencing data of a study of beta chain features in type 1 diabetes. Naive, central memory, regulatory and stem cell-like memory cells within the CD4+ compartment were sorted using CD45RO/CCR7/CD25/CD127/CD95/CD27. With 1 base removed from V and 0 bases from J, the gap between germline ends came to 12 bases. CDR1 is SGHTA and CDR2 is FQGNSA in the germline V gene. The CDR3 is 16 amino acids. This clone was found a few times. Its antigen is undetermined. Sequenced material consisted of expressed TCRB transcripts (all of the isolated RNA was reverse transcribed). Using immunoSEQ multiplex PCR, the repertoire was profiled, and TCRdb retains in-frame clones only, with some absent. The sample has hundreds of thousands of clones; about 16% are singletons. Regarding the study as a whole: Overrepresentation of cells with high TCR expression could result from cDNA sequencing. In type 1 diabetes patients, VDJ junctions had fewer insertions; deletions at these junctions were more frequent.

This clonotype originated in a man between 18 and 35 years old in good health. The sequenced material came from naive CD4+ T cells from blood. V and J are TRBV7-2 and TRBJ2-5; maybe TRBD1 (6 bases). The CDR3: CASSLVGHRYQETQYF. The CDR3, as DNA: TGTGCCAGCAGCTTAGTGGGACACCGGTACCAAGAGACCCAGTACTTC.